These T cell receptor beta chains were read from a single sample in a study of T cells in Graves' hyperthyroidism and ophthalmopathy. In TCRdb, the multiplex PCR reads were re-called with MiXCR into one record per CDR3 protein. Of 350,000 or so distinct CDR3 sequences in the sample, 21% are singletons; the top ten hold less than 65%. Material for sequencing was blood. The source of these receptors is a woman aged 45 to 65 with Graves' hyperthyroidism. CDR3s include the opening cysteine and the closing phenylalanine or tryptophan. A D gene is named only where the DNA matches it firmly. Size is omitted from some rows. Given values are once, few, many or a class for expanded clones.

TRBJ1-5 many NA TRBV3-1 TGTGCCAGCAGCCAAGGGGGCAACAGTAATCAGCCCCAGCATTTT CASSQGGNSNQPQHF
TRBJ1-5 NA NA TRBV10-3 TGTGCCATCAGTGATGATAAGGCTTTAAGGAATCAGCCCCAGCATTTT CAISDDKALRNQPQHF
TRBJ1-3 few TRBD1 TRBV15 TGTGCCACCAGCAGAGATCTTGACAGGGCTGGAAACACCATATATTTT CATSRDLDRAGNTIYF
TRBJ2-7 NA TRBD2 TRBV18 TGTGCCAGCTCACCTCGGATCGGGACTAGCGGGTTCGAGCAGTACTTC CASSPRIGTSGFEQYF
TRBJ2-7 many NA TRBV18 TGTGCCAGCTCACCTTCTGTGGGGACAAACGAGCAGTACTTC CASSPSVGTNEQYF
TRBJ2-1 many NA TRBV2 TGTGCCAGCAGGGATTTCAATGAGCAGTTCTTC CASRDFNEQFF
TRBJ1-2 many TRBD1 TRBV3-1 TGTGCCAGCAGCCAAGGGGGACAGGGCGGCTATGGCTACACCTTC CASSQGGQGGYGYTF
TRBJ2-3 few NA TRBV20-1 TGCAGTGCTAGAGATCCTGGCGCTCTCCATACGCAGTATTTT CSARDPGALHTQYF
TRBJ2-5 few NA TRBV9 TGTGCCAGCAGCGTAGCTACGGTGGGCAGGGGAGAGACCCAGTACTTC CASSVATVGRGETQYF
TRBJ2-3 NA NA TRBV2 TGTGCCAGCAGTACAACCGACAGCCCTAGCACAGATACGCAGTATTTT CASSTTDSPSTDTQYF
TRBJ2-6 few NA TRBV7-3 TGTGCCAGCAGCTTAATGGGGCGAGGCTCTGGGGCCAACGTCCTGACTTTC CASSLMGRGSGANVLTF
TRBJ2-7 NA NA TRBV7-9 TGTGCCAGCAGCCCGGGGAATAGCGGACATCGGTCCTACGAGCAGTACTTC CASSPGNSGHRSYEQYF
TRBJ1-1 many NA TRBV6-1 TGTGCCAGCATAGATAACCCGAACACTGAAGCTTTCTTT CASIDNPNTEAFF
TRBJ1-1 many NA TRBV7-9 TGTGCCAGCAGCTTAGCGGGCACAGGCGCAGCTTTCTTT CASSLAGTGAAFF
TRBJ2-3 many NA TRBV5-1 TGCGCCAGCAGCTTGTCCGGGGGGCCTACCACAGATACGCAGTATTTT CASSLSGGPTTDTQYF
TRBJ2-1 NA NA TRBV6-1 TGTGCCAGCAGCACCGGCAATGAGCAGTTCTTC CASSTGNEQFF
TRBJ1-2 NA NA TRBV20-1 TGCAGTGCTCCCCCCCGGCAGGATTTTAACTATGGCTACACCTTC CSAPPRQDFNYGYTF
TRBJ2-5 many NA TRBV5-6 TGTGCCAGCAGCTTGAATACAGGGACCCAAGAGACCCAGTACTTC CASSLNTGTQETQYF
TRBJ2-1 few TRBD1 TRBV10-3 TGTGCCATCAGTGGGGGACAGGGCCATGAGCAGTTCTTC CAISGGQGHEQFF
TRBJ1-4 many TRBD1 TRBV30 TGTGCCTGGAGCCGGGACAGCTGGAATGAAAAACTGTTTTTT CAWSRDSWNEKLFF
TRBJ1-1 many TRBD1 TRBV30 TGTGCCTGGAGTAGGGACAGGGGGCGGGACACTGAAGCTTTCTTT CAWSRDRGRDTEAFF
TRBJ2-3 many TRBD2 TRBV2 TGTGCCAGCAGTGGCCTCCCGAGACTAGCGGGAGATACGCAGTATTTT CASSGLPRLAGDTQYF
TRBJ2-3 many NA TRBV11-2 TGTGCCAGCAGCTTAGTGGCCCCAGGGGATACGCAGTATTTT CASSLVAPGDTQYF
TRBJ2-1 many TRBD2 TRBV12-3/TRBV12-4 TGTGCCAGCAGCCCCGGGCTAGCGGGAGGAAAGGGCTCCTACAATGAGCAGTTCTTC CASSPGLAGGKGSYNEQFF
TRBJ1-2 few NA TRBV3-1 TGTGCCAGCAGCCAAAACAGTGTCTATGGCTACACCTTC CASSQNSVYGYTF
TRBJ1-2 many NA TRBV6-1 TGTGCCAGCAGTAGGGACCACACTAACTATGGCTACACCTTC CASSRDHTNYGYTF